This T cell receptor beta chain was sequenced for a study of CD8 T cells in Susac syndrome. Study conclusions and caveats: TCR sequencing and HLA analysis covered a relatively small number of individuals.

Random-hexamer reverse transcription was applied to about 0.5 to 1 ug RNA. Coverage of TCR beta CDR3 amplification by immunoSEQ multiplex PCR extended to 54 Vbeta and 13 Jbeta. TCRdb recomputed calls from the immunoSEQ multiplex PCR reads with MiXCR, one row per CDR3 protein. The sample lists 65,000 to 80,000 distinct CDR3 sequences, roughly nine tenths seen once, with under 0.65% in the top ten. Sequencing of TCR beta was performed on blood CD8+ T cells and on blood CD4+ T cells. Details on this clonotype: No antigen is known for it.

Germline V gene sequence: CDR1 LNHDA, CDR2 SQIVND (reference sequence). The CDR3 has 14 residues. Trimming cost V 5 bases and J 4 bases; bases outside gene matches: 6. The sample consisted of CD8+ T cells from PBMCs. This clonotype was sampled from a human donor with multiple sclerosis. V usage is TRBV19 and J usage is TRBJ1-1; 8 bases are shared with TRBD1. The CDR3 sequence: CASSDWTGSTEAFF. The CDR3 DNA reads TGTGCCAGTAGTGACTGGACAGGGAGCACTGAAGCTTTCTTT.